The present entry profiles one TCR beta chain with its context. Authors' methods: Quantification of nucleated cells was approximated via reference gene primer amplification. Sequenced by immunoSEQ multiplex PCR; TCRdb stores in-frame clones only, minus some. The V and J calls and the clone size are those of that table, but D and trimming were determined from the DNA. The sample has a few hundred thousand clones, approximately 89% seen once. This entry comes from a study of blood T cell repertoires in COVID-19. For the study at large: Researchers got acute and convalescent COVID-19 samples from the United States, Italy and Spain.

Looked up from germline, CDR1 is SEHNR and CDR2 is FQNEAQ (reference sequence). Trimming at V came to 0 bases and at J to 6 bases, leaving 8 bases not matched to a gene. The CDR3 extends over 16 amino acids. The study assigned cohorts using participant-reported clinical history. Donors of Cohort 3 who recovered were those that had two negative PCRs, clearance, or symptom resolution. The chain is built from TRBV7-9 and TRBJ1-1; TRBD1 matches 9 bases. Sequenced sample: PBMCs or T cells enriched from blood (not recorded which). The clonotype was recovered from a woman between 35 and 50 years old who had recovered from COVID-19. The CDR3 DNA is TGTGCCAGCAGCTTAGCACGCGGGACAGGGAGTCCTGAAGCTTTCTTT. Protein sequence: CASSLARGTGSPEAFF.